These T cell receptor beta chains were read from a single sample in a study of cytomegalovirus exposure and HLA in healthy donors. Measured with immunoSEQ multiplex PCR; TCRdb has only the in-frame clones, and not every one. Found here are under 150,000 clones, about 63% of them singletons; the top ten hold 1.6%. The sequencing input was PBMCs. The receptors stem from a man aged 25 to 40 in good health and CMV-seropositive. Each CDR3 is given with its conserved first and last residue. D genes are given only for firm matches. Size is stated for part of the rows, as once, few or many counts, or as a class when the clone is expanded.

.,TRBD2,TRBV7-3,TRBJ2-7,CASSLSRTSGYEQYF,TGTGCCAGCAGCTTAAGTCGGACTAGCGGATACGAGCAGTACTTC
once,.,TRBV5-1,TRBJ1-3,CASSLDTNSGNTIYF,TGCGCCAGCAGCTTGGACACCAACTCTGGAAACACCATATATTTT
.,.,TRBV28,TRBJ2-5,CASKDHRDSPETQYF,TGTGCCAGCAAGGACCACCGGGACTCCCCTGAGACCCAGTACTTC
few,.,TRBV5-5,TRBJ2-7,CASSPIWDTLYEQYF,TGTGCCAGCAGCCCAATATGGGACACCCTCTACGAGCAGTACTTC
.,TRBD1,TRBV4-1,TRBJ2-7,CASSHRNDRGRHEQYF,TGCGCCAGCAGCCACCGGAACGACAGGGGACGACACGAGCAGTACTTC
.,TRBD2,TRBV4-1,TRBJ2-3,CASSHSYLAATDTQYF,TGCGCCAGCAGCCACTCATACCTAGCGGCCACAGATACGCAGTATTTT
.,.,TRBV7-6,TRBJ1-5,CASSLGPGGGQPQHF,TGTGCCAGCAGCCTAGGTCCGGGGGGAGGCCAGCCCCAGCATTTT
.,TRBD2,TRBV5-4,TRBJ2-1,CAFQRLAGVNEQFF,TGTGCCTTCCAGCGACTAGCGGGAGTCAATGAGCAGTTCTTC
.,.,TRBV6-6,TRBJ2-3,CASGEVQDTQYF,TGTGCCAGCGGGGAGGTGCAGGATACGCAGTATTTT
.,TRBD1,TRBV5-1,TRBJ2-7,CASSLAGGHSYEQYF,TGCGCCAGCAGCTTGGCAGGGGGCCACTCCTACGAGCAGTACTTC
.,TRBD2,TRBV7-8,TRBJ2-3,CASSYTSGRADTQYF,TGTGCCAGCAGTTACACTAGCGGGAGGGCAGATACGCAGTATTTT
.,.,TRBV5-1,TRBJ2-7,CASSLGTVAASYEQYF,TGCGCCAGCAGCTTGGGCACGGTGGCGGCCTCCTACGAGCAGTACTTC
.,.,TRBV6-1,TRBJ2-7,CASRGGLSYEQYF,TGTGCCAGCAGGGGGGGTCTGTCCTACGAGCAGTACTTC
few,.,TRBV6-5,TRBJ2-7,CASSSPGLSYEQYF,TGTGCCAGCAGTTCACCGGGACTCTCCTACGAGCAGTACTTC
.,.,TRBV27,TRBJ2-6,CASSLLGGTGANVLTF,TGTGCCAGCAGCCTGCTCGGCGGGACGGGGGCCAACGTCCTGACTTTC
.,.,TRBV6-1,TRBJ1-1,CASEGQMNTEAFF,TGTGCCAGCGAGGGCCAAATGAACACTGAAGCTTTCTTT
.,.,TRBV2,TRBJ1-5,CASSEEGYSNQPQHF,TGTGCCAGCAGTGAGGAGGGTTATAGCAATCAGCCCCAGCATTTT
.,.,TRBV6-6,TRBJ2-3,CASGEVRDTQYF,TGTGCCAGCGGAGAAGTAAGGGATACGCAGTATTTT
.,TRBD1,TRBV5-4,TRBJ1-2,CASSLKQGALGYTF,TGTGCCAGCAGCTTAAAACAGGGGGCGCTTGGCTACACCTTC
.,.,TRBV4-3,TRBJ1-1,CASSQGPGLGWDTEAFF,TGCGCCAGCAGCCAAGGTCCGGGGTTAGGATGGGACACTGAAGCTTTCTTT
.,TRBD2,TRBV7-2,TRBJ2-1,CASSPRTSGRNEQFF,TGTGCCAGCAGCCCGCGGACTAGCGGGAGGAATGAGCAGTTCTTC
.,.,TRBV6-1,TRBJ2-1,CASSAPDTRSYNEQFF,TGTGCCAGCAGTGCCCCCGACACCCGGTCCTACAATGAGCAGTTCTTC
.,TRBD1,TRBV4-1,TRBJ2-1,CASSQGPGTGRYNEQFF,TGCGCCAGCAGCCAAGGGCCAGGGACAGGGCGGTACAATGAGCAGTTCTTC
.,TRBD2,TRBV11-3,TRBJ2-2,CASSLGVGAGNTGELFF,TGTGCCAGCAGCTTAGGGGTCGGAGCGGGAAACACCGGGGAGCTGTTTTTT
.,TRBD2,TRBV11-3,TRBJ2-3,CASSLGAGLAGTDTQYF,TGTGCCAGCAGCCTAGGCGCGGGGCTAGCGGGCACAGATACGCAGTATTTT
.,.,TRBV2,TRBJ1-2,CASKAVSANYGYTF,TGTGCCAGCAAGGCGGTTTCAGCCAACTATGGCTACACCTTC
.,.,TRBV4-2,TRBJ2-3,CASSHNGAGRGAKSPDTQYF,TGTGCCAGCAGCCACAACGGGGCGGGTCGGGGGGCAAAGTCTCCAGATACGCAGTATTTT
.,TRBD1,TRBV28,TRBJ1-2,CASSLRRGPFTNYGYTF,TGTGCCAGCAGTTTACGCAGGGGGCCTTTCACTAACTATGGCTACACCTTC
.,.,TRBV5-1,TRBJ1-4,CASSFITADEKLFF,TGCGCCAGCAGCTTTATAACAGCAGATGAAAAACTGTTTTTT
.,.,TRBV28,TRBJ1-5,CASTDRNRGNQPQHF,TGTGCCAGCACCGACCGAAACAGGGGCAATCAGCCCCAGCATTTT
.,TRBD2,TRBV7-9,TRBJ2-5,CASSLGAWGGTKETQYF,TGTGCCAGCAGCTTAGGGGCCTGGGGGGGGACGAAAGAGACCCAGTACTTC
.,.,TRBV6-5,TRBJ2-3,CASSYSLRSTTDTQYF,TGTGCCAGCAGTTACAGTCTGCGATCTACCACAGATACGCAGTATTTT
.,TRBD1,TRBV6-4,TRBJ2-1,CASSDGQGPYNEQFF,TGTGCCAGCAGTGACGGACAGGGGCCTTACAATGAGCAGTTCTTC
.,.,TRBV6-1,TRBJ2-7,CASSEPAPGWSLSSYEQYF,TGTGCCAGCAGTGAACCCGCACCGGGATGGTCCCTCAGCTCCTACGAGCAGTACTTC
few,TRBD1,TRBV28,TRBJ2-7,CASSAGTGVYEQYF,TGTGCCAGCAGTGCCGGGACAGGGGTCTACGAGCAGTACTTC
.,TRBD1,TRBV10-3,TRBJ1-3,CAISGTGGGNTIYF,TGTGCCATCAGTGGGACAGGGGGTGGAAACACCATATATTTT
.,TRBD1,TRBV25-1,TRBJ1-1,CASSERVDRAFDTEAFF,TGTGCCAGCAGTGAGAGGGTAGACAGGGCTTTCGACACTGAAGCTTTCTTT
.,.,TRBV27,TRBJ2-1,CASRRDFTYNEQFF,TGTGCCAGCCGACGGGACTTTACCTACAATGAGCAGTTCTTC
.,.,TRBV28,TRBJ2-6,CASSLLGAGANVLTF,TGTGCCAGCAGCCTATTAGGGGCAGGGGCCAACGTCCTGACTTTC
once,TRBD1,TRBV5-6,TRBJ2-7,CASSWATGGITYEQYF,TGTGCCAGCAGCTGGGCTACAGGGGGAATCACCTACGAGCAGTACTTC
.,.,TRBV6-5,TRBJ1-6,CASSYLRDSPLHF,TGTGCCAGCAGTTACCTCAGGGATTCACCCCTCCACTTT
.,TRBD1,TRBV11-2,TRBJ2-2,CASRPGQGWGTGELFF,TGTGCCAGCAGACCAGGACAGGGATGGGGCACCGGGGAGCTGTTTTTT
.,TRBD2,TRBV5-1,TRBJ2-5,CASSLLLVVAGETQYF,TGCGCCAGCAGCTTGTTATTGGTCGTAGCGGGAGAGACCCAGTACTTC
few,TRBD1,TRBV27,TRBJ1-1,CASSQTGLNTEAFF,TGTGCCAGCAGCCAGACAGGGCTGAACACTGAAGCTTTCTTT
.,.,TRBV5-1,TRBJ2-1,CASSRPHSLLVDNEQFF,TGCGCCAGCAGCCGGCCACACAGTCTCCTGGTGGACAATGAGCAGTTCTTC
.,TRBD2,TRBV5-6,TRBJ2-1,CASSTGTSDEQFF,TGTGCCAGCAGCACTGGGACTAGTGATGAGCAGTTCTTC
few,TRBD2,TRBV27,TRBJ2-2,CASRTLAGMLTGELFF,TGTGCCAGCAGAACACTAGCGGGCATGCTCACCGGGGAGCTGTTTTTT
.,.,TRBV10-3,TRBJ1-2,CAIRDIVGYTF,TGTGCCATTAGAGACATTGTTGGCTACACCTTC
.,TRBD2,TRBV4-2,TRBJ2-7,CASSQESGLAGSYEQYF,TGTGCCAGCAGCCAAGAATCGGGGCTAGCGGGTTCCTACGAGCAGTACTTC
.,.,TRBV29-1,TRBJ1-3,CSAEEQNGNTIYF,TGCAGCGCCGAAGAACAGAATGGAAACACCATATATTTT
.,.,TRBV30,TRBJ2-7,CAYTLMDQVTFNYEQYF,TGTGCCTACACTCTGATGGATCAGGTCACCTTTAACTACGAGCAGTACTTC